This entry lists 7 T cell receptor beta chains sequenced from one sample in a study of OX40 agonist ivuxolimab in advanced cancers. Libraries came from the immunoSEQ multiplex PCR assay. TCRdb provides this immuneACCESS table in a form limited to in-frame rearrangements. Some clones are lacking; in checked studies, under half of them reflect an unresolved V gene, and why the rest are absent is not known. The table for this sample lists 65,000 to 85,000 clones; 80% to 90% of them were counted only once. In total, the top ten clones hold roughly 2% of the sample. The sample in question was CD4+ or CD8+ T cells sorted from blood, obtained in a trial of the OX40 agonist ivuxolimab. These receptors originate from an adult with an advanced solid tumor such as melanoma, head and neck, liver or kidney cancer.

The genes are TRBV6-1 and TRBJ1-5; unclear D gene. From germline, CDR1 is MNHNS and CDR2 SASEGT. The CDR3 length is 13 residues. V was shortened by 9 bases and J by 7 bases, with 16 bases between the two germline ends. The CDR3 DNA is TGTGCCAGTCAGTCGGGGAGGGCACAGCCCCAGCATTTT. Translating it yields CASQSGRAQPQHF.

This rearrangement joins TRBV28 to TRBJ2-7; D remains unclear. V was clipped by 6 bases and J by 1 base, with 10 bases between them. The CDR3 runs 13 residues. Germline V gives CDR1 MDHEN, CDR2 SYDVKM. CDR3 region: CASRAPASYEQYF. CDR3 nucleotides: TGTGCCAGCAGGGCCCCGGCTTCCTACGAGCAGTACTTC.

The chain employs TRBV25-1 and TRBJ2-6; possible D gene TRBD1, 5 bases. Germline V gene data show CDR1 as MGHDK and CDR2 as SYGVNS. The V and J ends lost 2 bases and 3 bases respectively, with 5 bases between them. There are 14 residues in the CDR3. The chain's CDR3 is CASSEQGGANVLTF. The CDR3 DNA follows: TGTGCCAGCAGTGAACAGGGTGGGGCCAACGTCCTGACTTTC.

This sequence joins TRBV2 and TRBJ2-5; TRBD2 aligns across 8 bases. Losses at the gene ends were 0 bases for V and 5 bases for J; bases not matched to a gene: 11. The CDR3 totals 17 residues. In germline, CDR1 is SNHLY, CDR2 FYNNEI. The CDR3 here is CASSEARAGGQLETQYF. In nucleotides, the CDR3 is TGTGCCAGCAGTGAAGCGAGGGCGGGGGGCCAGTTGGAGACCCAGTACTTC.

For this clone: Distinct nucleotide sequences in the sample also encode this CDR3. CDR3 DNA sequence: TGTGCCAGCAGCGTAGAGGGGGCCGGGGAGACCCAGTACTTC. It encodes CASSVEGAGETQYF. This chain connects TRBV9 to TRBJ2-5, with TRBD1 identical over 7 bases. This CDR3 is built from 14 residues. The V gene's germline CDR1 is SGDLS and CDR2 YYNGEE. V trimming: 0 bases; J trimming: 5 bases; junction bases outside the gene matches: 4. Using reference TRBV9 and TRBJ2-5 for the parts outside the CDR3, the full variable domain is DSGVTQTPKHLITATGQRVTLRCSPRSGDLSVYWYQQSLDQGLQFLIQYYNGEERAKGNILERFSAQQFPDLHSELNLSSLELGDSALYFCASSVEGAGETQYFGPGTRLLVL.

CDR3 amino acids: CASSVQPGANVLTF. CDR3 sequence (DNA): TGTGCCAGCAGCGTCCAACCCGGGGCCAACGTCCTGACTTTC. The chain links TRBV9 to TRBJ2-6, with D unresolved. This CDR3 region has 14 residues. Trimming stripped 2 bases from V and 4 bases from J, with 7 bases between. CDR1 SGDLS and CDR2 YYNGEE come from the germline V gene.

The V and J genes are TRBV18 and TRBJ1-2, with TRBD1 matching 11 bases. V lost 3 bases and J lost 6; bases outside the gene matches: 3. CDR3 length: 14 residues. Germline lookup yields CDR1 KGHSH and CDR2 LQKENI. CDR3 in amino acids: CASSPWGQGDGYTF. Written as DNA, the CDR3 is TGTGCCAGCTCACCCTGGGGACAGGGGGATGGCTACACCTTC.